The rows below give T cell receptor beta chains drawn from one sample of a study of CD8+ T cells in alopecia areata. Method: immunoSEQ multiplex PCR; TCRdb's copy keeps in-frame clones and lacks some. Seen here are about 130,000 clones, about 60% observed once, and the top ten hold under 6.5%. The sample in question was CD4+ T cells sorted from blood, obtained at week 0. These receptors all come from a human donor with alopecia areata. The CDR3 runs from the conserved cysteine through the conserved F or W. The D gene is left open where the match is weak. Some rows have no size entry. The others give once, few or many, or a class for an expanded clone.

j_gene | d_gene | v_gene | abundance | CDR3nt | CDR3aa
TRBJ2-7 | NA | TRBV5-1 | NA | TGCGCCAGCAGCTTAGACCCTATGAGCGGGCAGTACTTC | CASSLDPMSGQYF
TRBJ2-5 | NA | TRBV29-1 | NA | TGCAGCGTACAGGGTTTGGGAGAGACCCAGTACTTC | CSVQGLGETQYF
TRBJ2-5 | NA | TRBV30 | NA | TGTGCCTGGAGTGAGGGGGGAGAGACCCAGTACTTC | CAWSEGGETQYF
TRBJ1-6 | NA | TRBV4-3 | NA | TGCGCCAGCAGCCAAGAGCCGGGTGGGCCTTCACCCCTCCACTTT | CASSQEPGGPSPLHF
TRBJ1-1 | NA | TRBV5-1 | NA | TGCGCCAGCAGCCTGGACCCAGGAACTCCGAACACTGAAGCTTTCTTT | CASSLDPGTPNTEAFF
TRBJ2-7 | TRBD1 | TRBV27 | NA | TGTGCCAGCAGTCTAAGACAGGGATCCTACGAGCAGTACTTC | CASSLRQGSYEQYF
TRBJ2-7 | TRBD1 | TRBV5-1 | NA | TGCGCCAGCAGCTTGGGTGATCAGGGGGCCTACGAGCAGTACTTC | CASSLGDQGAYEQYF
TRBJ2-1 | TRBD2 | TRBV4-2 | NA | TGTGCCAGCAGCCAAGAGCCTAGCGGGGGGGCAGTCAATGAGCAGTTCTTC | CASSQEPSGGAVNEQFF
TRBJ1-6 | NA | TRBV7-9 | NA | TGTGCCACCCCATTGGCAGACACCACCTATAATTCACCCCTCCACTTT | CATPLADTTYNSPLHF
TRBJ2-7 | TRBD1 | TRBV6-5 | NA | TGTGCCAGCAGTTACGACCCGGGACAGGTGAACCACGAGCAGTACTTC | CASSYDPGQVNHEQYF
TRBJ1-5 | NA | TRBV2 | NA | TGTGCCAGCAGTACGGACGGGATAGGTCAGCCCCAGCATTTT | CASSTDGIGQPQHF
TRBJ2-5 | NA | TRBV13 | NA | TGTGCCAGCAGCTTAATGACGGCCGGCGAGACCCAGTACTTC | CASSLMTAGETQYF
TRBJ2-7 | NA | TRBV28 | few | TGTGCCAGCAGTTTAGAACTACTCTACGAGCAGTACTTC | CASSLELLYEQYF
TRBJ2-3 | NA | TRBV10-3 | NA | TGTGCCATCAGTGAGCCTAGCACAGATACGCAGTATTTT | CAISEPSTDTQYF
TRBJ1-1 | TRBD1 | TRBV4-3 | few | TGCGCCAGCAGCCGACAGGGGGTGAACACTGAAGCTTTCTTT | CASSRQGVNTEAFF
TRBJ1-5 | NA | TRBV5-4 | NA | TGTGCCAGCAGCCTGGACGTCAGGAACCCCCAGCATTTT | CASSLDVRNPQHF
TRBJ1-2 | TRBD1 | TRBV30 | NA | TGTGCCTCCTGGACAGGGGTTCTGATGAGAGGCTACACCTTC | CASWTGVLMRGYTF
TRBJ2-1 | NA | TRBV11-2 | few | TGTGCCAGCAGCCCAGCTAAAAGGAGCTCCTACAATGAGCAGTTCTTC | CASSPAKRSSYNEQFF
TRBJ1-2 | NA | TRBV15 | once | TGTGCCACCAGCAGAGCGCCTACAGGAGGCTACACCTTC | CATSRAPTGGYTF
TRBJ2-7 | TRBD2 | TRBV25-1 | NA | TGTGCCAGCAGTGAACCGGGAGGCGCCTCGACTCGGGACTACGAGCAGTACTTC | CASSEPGGASTRDYEQYF
TRBJ1-1 | NA | TRBV29-1 | few | TGCAGCGTCCCCACACAGGGTGTGGACACTGAAGCTTTCTTT | CSVPTQGVDTEAFF
TRBJ1-1 | NA | TRBV14 | NA | TGTGCCAGCAGCGCTCCAGCGAACACTGAAGCTTTCTTT | CASSAPANTEAFF
TRBJ1-1 | TRBD1 | TRBV10-3 | NA | TGTGCCATCAGTGGGGACAGGGTGACTTTCTTT | CAISGDRVTFF